This TCR beta chain was identified during a study of T cell repertoires in cytomegalovirus infection. Across the study: A matching HLA type, together with CMV infection, was signaled by public TCR beta signatures.

TCRdb re-derived calls from the reads in MiXCR, one entry per CDR3 protein. Found here are 54,000 or so distinct CDR3 sequences, approximately 36% of them singletons; the top ten hold about 74%. Study outcomes and limitations: The cumulative frequency of public TCR beta families distinguished individuals who carried CMV together with the relevant HLA. CMV-specific TCR beta clonotypes restricted by HLA-C dominated the ex vivo response.

In its sample, this clonotype was seen a few times. Its antigen is not known. Sequenced input: PBMCs, sequenced either directly or after in vitro stimulation (not recorded which). The source of this sequence is a human donor in good health (CMV status not recorded). Some clones in this sample may be carry-over from other donors' samples.

Written as DNA, the CDR3 is TGTGCCAGCAGCTTAGGTCTGAACTATGGCTACACCTTC. Protein: CASSLGLNYGYTF. The chain links TRBV11-2 to TRBJ1-2; D remains ambiguous. Trimming cost V 1 base and J 2 bases, with 5 bases left between them. This CDR3 has 13 residues. Germline V gene data show CDR1 as SGHAT and CDR2 as FQNNGV.